The 26 T cell receptor beta chains in this list originate from one sample, sequenced in a study of T cells in women clearing cervical HPV infection. This table comes from immunoSEQ multiplex PCR, and its TCRdb copy is limited to in-frame clones, with some not included. The clone table shows around 35,000 clones, with the ten largest holding 1.5% to 2%. The specimen sequenced was blood buffy coat. The source of these receptors is a woman between 18 and 70 years old with a cervical HPV16 infection that either progressed to CIN3+ or cleared (not recorded which).

Worth noting for this clone: The germline gene is not matched at one end of the junction; a read error may be the cause. The missing CDR3 end, 3 residues past where the read stops, is filled in from the germline J gene. This rearrangement joins TRBV18 to TRBJ2-3; no clear D gene. The CDR3 extends over 15 amino acids. CDR1 and CDR2 from the germline V gene are KGHSH and LQKENI. The DNA read from the CDR3 is TGTGCCAGCTTACCAAGGGTTAGGGGCACAGATACG. Its translation: CASLPRVRGTDT. In full, the CDR3 is CASLPRVRGTDTQYF.

The DNA read from the CDR3 is TGTGCCAGCAGCCCTCAAGAGACC. Residues: CASSPQET. The entire CDR3 sequence reads CASSPQETQYF. This chain links TRBV11-2 with TRBJ2-5, with D uncertain. Read data end 3 residues before the CDR3 end; the end is taken from the germline J gene. The CDR3 runs to 11 residues. Germline CDR1 reads SGHAT; CDR2 reads FQNNGV. The V end was cut by 5 bases, the J end by 2 bases, with 3 bases between.

Notes on this clone: The read ends 3 residues before the CDR3 terminus; that terminus is restored from the germline J gene. The chain has TRBV30 and TRBJ2-2; D is unresolved. This CDR3 has 13 residues. From germline, CDR1 is GTSNPN and CDR2 SVGIG (reference sequence). CDR3 bases read: TGTGCCTGGTCAAGTGGCAATAATTCACCG. It specifies CAWSSGNNSP. The full CDR3 protein reads CAWSSGNNSPLFF. Full variable domain (rest looked up from reference TRBV30 and TRBJ2-2): SQTIHQWPATLVQPVGSPLSLECTVEGTSNPNLYWYRQAAGRGLQLLFYSVGIGQISSEVPQNLSASRPQDRQFILSSKKLLLSDSGFYLCAWSSGNNSPLFFGEGSRLTVL.

Regarding this clone: The sequence runs out 3 residues before the end of the CDR3; the remainder is reconstructed from the germline J gene. The gene calls are TRBV2 and TRBJ2-1; D is possibly TRBD1 (6 bases). The CDR3 extends over 15 amino acids. Trimming removed 6 bases from V and 5 bases from J, with 17 bases in between. The germline CDR1 and CDR2 sequences are SNHLY and FYNNEI. The sequenced CDR3 bases are TGTGCCAGCAGAAAAGACAGGCGTAGCGACAATGAG. This codes for CASRKDRRSDNE. The entire CDR3 is CASRKDRRSDNEQFF.

For this clone: The CDR3 end lies 3 residues beyond the end of the read and is filled in from the germline J gene. The rearrangement joins TRBV5-1 to TRBJ2-3, with 13 bases that match TRBD2. CDR3 length equals 15 residues. Looked up from germline, CDR1 is SGHRS and CDR2 is YFSETQ. The CDR3 sequence: CASSLPQTSGGTQYF. CDR3 bases read: TGCGCCAGCAGCCTACCCCAGACTAGCGGGGGGACG.

Comment on this clone: The CDR3 end falls 3 residues outside the read, so it is completed with the germline J gene. The chain employs TRBV30 and TRBJ1-5, with D hard to call. Trimming cost V 0 bases and J 4 bases, with 7 bases left between them. There are 13 residues in the CDR3. Germline V gene data show CDR1 as GTSNPN and CDR2 as SVGIG (reference sequence). The CDR3 loop is CAWSVRGNQPQHF. CDR3 DNA (partial): TGTGCCTGGAGTGTACGGGGAAATCAGCCC.

As to this clone: The read halts 3 residues ahead of the CDR3 end, with the missing end drawn from the germline J gene. The chain uses TRBV18 and TRBJ2-2, with 8 bases lining up with TRBD1. There are 14 residues in the CDR3. Germline V gives CDR1 KGHSH, CDR2 LQKENI. CDR3 DNA (partial): TGTGCCAGCTCACCGACAGGGGTTGAGTCACCG. This sequence encodes CASSPTGVESP. The whole CDR3 protein reads CASSPTGVESPLFF.

A remark on this clone: Sequencing ends 3 residues short of the CDR3 end; the germline J gene provides the rest. The gene calls are TRBV7-6 and TRBJ2-3; maybe TRBD2 (5 bases). V was pared by 6 bases and J by 2 bases, with 15 bases between. CDR1 is SGHVS and CDR2 is FNYEAQ in the germline V gene. The CDR3 contains 15 residues. CDR3 bases read: TGTGCCAGCAGTTTCAGCGGACTTATCACAGATACG. Encoded protein: CASSFSGLITDT. The entire CDR3 protein reads CASSFSGLITDTQYF.

With respect to this clone: Read sequence stops 3 residues before the CDR3 end, and the germline J gene provides the missing end. The chain employs TRBV2 and TRBJ2-7, with no clear D. The CDR3 is 13 amino acids. V was pared by 4 bases and J by 0 bases, with 7 bases between. Per the germline V gene, CDR1 is SNHLY and CDR2 is FYNNEI. CDR3 region: CASSVQLSYEQYF. The part of the CDR3 DNA that was read is TGTGCCAGCAGTGTACAGCTCTCCTACGAG.

Regarding this clone: The sequenced fragment ends 3 residues before the CDR3 boundary, so the rest is inferred from the germline J gene. This chain links TRBV29-1 with TRBJ2-7; D might be TRBD2 (6 bases). Germline V CDR1 and CDR2: SQVTM, ANQGSEA. This CDR3 has 14 amino acids. V was shortened by 1 base and J by 3 bases, with 13 bases between the two germline ends. The sequenced CDR3 bases are TGCAGCGTTGAAGTTCCAGGGAGGCGCTACGAG. Translated: CSVEVPGRRYE. In full, the CDR3 reads CSVEVPGRRYEQYF.

Notes on this clone: The read gets to within 3 residues of the CDR3 end, and the germline J gene fills in the rest. The chain employs TRBV20-1 and TRBJ1-4; D is ambiguous. The CDR3 runs to 14 residues. Germline loops: CDR1 DFQATT, CDR2 SNEGSKA (reference sequence). V lost 2 bases and J 7 bases, leaving 14 bases between the germline ends. The CDR3 sequence: CSARLGENSEKLFF. CDR3 DNA, as far as it was read: TGCAGTGCTAGACTCGGGGAAAACAGTGAAAAA.

CDR3 bases read: TGTGCCAGCAGTTTTGGGCTCCAAGAGACC. This codes for CASSFGLQET. Given in full, the CDR3 is CASSFGLQETQYF. The chain uses TRBV2 and TRBJ2-5; no definite D call. The CDR3 end is not reached by the read, which stops 3 residues before it; the germline J gene fills it in. This CDR3 spans 13 amino acids. Germline CDR1 is SNHLY and CDR2 is FYNNEI. V lost 5 bases to trimming and J lost 1 base, with 8 bases between them.

As for this clone: From the germline J gene comes the end of the CDR3, since the read stops 3 residues before it. The gene calls are TRBV18 and TRBJ1-2; TRBD1 might be the D (5 bases). The CDR3 contains 17 residues. Germline V gene lookup returns CDR1 KGHSH and CDR2 LQKENI. The chain's CDR3 is CASSKGLAGVSYNDYTF. The sequenced CDR3 bases are TGTGCCAGCTCAAAGGGACTAGCGGGGGTTTCCTACAATGAC.

Remarks on this clone: The read stops 3 residues short of the end of the CDR3; the missing end is completed from the germline J gene. The V call is TRBV2, the J call TRBJ2-3, with 7 bases fitting TRBD2. The length of the CDR3 is 12 residues. CDR1 is SNHLY and CDR2 is FYNNEI in the germline V gene. V trimming: 8 bases; J trimming: 4 bases; junction bases outside the gene matches: 3. The DNA read from the CDR3 is TGTGCCAGCCGGACTAGTTCAGATACG. Translating it yields CASRTSSDT. The whole CDR3 protein is CASRTSSDTQYF.

The part of the CDR3 DNA that was read is TGTGCCAGCAGCTTTACTAGCGGGAGGATCGGTGAG. Translation: CASSFTSGRIGE. The whole CDR3 reads CASSFTSGRIGEQFF. The chain links TRBV7-6 to TRBJ2-1; the match to TRBD2 covers 12 bases. The observed sequence ends 3 residues before the CDR3 terminus, with the missing tail filled in from the germline J gene. Germline V gene sequence: CDR1 SGHVS, CDR2 FNYEAQ. After removal of 3 bases from V and 9 bases from J, the junction contained 6 bases not matched to a gene. The CDR3 loop spans 15 amino acids.

CDR3 protein: CASSGTSGSYNEQFF. Partial CDR3 DNA: TGTGCCAGCAGTGGGACTAGCGGGAGTTACAATGAG. The chain joins TRBV2 to TRBJ2-1, with TRBD2 matching over 13 bases. Sequencing ends 3 residues short of the CDR3 end; the germline J gene provides the rest. Germline V gives CDR1 SNHLY, CDR2 FYNNEI. This CDR3 spans 15 amino acids. J was trimmed by 4 bases and V by 4 bases; bases with no gene match: 1.

About this clone: The observed sequence ends 3 residues before the CDR3 terminus, with the missing tail filled in from the germline J gene. The chain couples TRBV7-7 to TRBJ2-2, with a weak D call TRBD2 (5 bases). The V gene's germline CDR1 is SSHAT and CDR2 FNYEAQ (reference sequence). This CDR3 is 13 amino acids long. Trimming cost V 5 bases and J 8 bases, with 12 bases left between them. CDR3 DNA (partial): TGTGCCAGCAGCCCCGTAGCGACGGGGGAG. It translates to CASSPVATGE. The CDR3, in full, reads CASSPVATGELFF.

Regarding this clone: Sequencing ends 3 residues short of the CDR3 end; the germline J gene provides the rest. The chain is built from TRBV5-5 and TRBJ2-7, with TRBD2 matching 7 bases. Per germline, CDR1 SGHKS and CDR2 YYEKEE (reference sequence). The CDR3 runs to 15 residues. Germline trimming cut 0 bases from V and 3 bases from J; bases unmatched to any gene: 6. CDR3 region: CASSLGLADLYEQYF. The sequenced CDR3 bases are TGTGCCAGCAGCTTGGGGCTAGCGGATCTCTACGAG.

Comment on this clone: Sequencing ends 3 residues short of the CDR3 end; the germline J gene provides the rest. The chain couples TRBV20-1 to TRBJ2-3; 14 bases map to TRBD2. J gave up 4 bases and V 5 bases, and 8 bases lay outside the gene matches. CDR3 length equals 16 residues. The germline gives CDR1 DFQATT, CDR2 SNEGSKA (reference sequence). The CDR3 here is CSAPSRTSGRSDTQYF. The CDR3 DNA, read in part, is TGCAGTGCTCCCTCCCGGACTAGCGGGAGGTCAGATACG.

CDR3 sequence reads: CASSLGPKTYSGANVLTF. The CDR3 DNA, read in part, is TGTGCCAGCTCTCTGGGGCCGAAAACGTATTCTGGGGCCAACGTC. The genes are TRBV18 and TRBJ2-6; D is possibly TRBD1 (5 bases). The read halts 3 residues ahead of the CDR3 end, with the missing end drawn from the germline J gene. This CDR3 comprises 18 residues. With 6 bases removed from V and 1 base from J, the gap between germline ends came to 19 bases. Per germline, CDR1 KGHSH and CDR2 LQKENI.

Details on this clone: The read falls 3 residues short of the CDR3 end, and the missing part is taken from the germline J gene. The rearrangement links TRBV19 to TRBJ2-5, with D tentatively TRBD1 (6 bases). Germline lookup yields CDR1 LNHDA and CDR2 SQIVND (reference sequence). Trimming shortened V by 11 bases and J by 5 bases, and 18 bases separated the two germline ends. This CDR3 contains 13 residues. The CDR3 protein is CASKPGAGETQYF. Incomplete CDR3 DNA: TGTGCCTCAAAGCCAGGGGCAGGGGAGACC.

Note on this clone: The read ends 3 residues early relative to the CDR3; the germline J gene fills the gap. This chain links TRBV20-1 with TRBJ2-5; D is undetermined. The V end was cut by 3 bases, the J end by 5 bases, with 4 bases between. Germline CDR1 reads DFQATT; CDR2 reads SNEGSKA (reference sequence). The CDR3 contains 10 residues. This CDR3 reads CSASQETQYF. The DNA read from the CDR3 is TGCAGTGCTAGTCAGGAGACC.

For this clone: The read is 3 residues too short to cover the CDR3 end, so that end is filled in from the germline J gene. The chain links TRBV19 to TRBJ2-5; 12 positions match TRBD2. The germline CDR1 and CDR2 sequences are LNHDA and SQIVND (reference sequence). CDR3 length: 15 residues. V was clipped by 3 bases and J by 5 bases; unmatched bases: 4. The CDR3: CASSMTSGSWETQYF. The CDR3 bases that were read are TGTGCCAGTAGTATGACTAGCGGGAGTTGGGAGACC.

With regard to this clone: The sequenced fragment ends 3 residues before the CDR3 boundary, so the rest is inferred from the germline J gene. This chain connects TRBV14 to TRBJ1-2, with unresolved D. Germline V lookup: CDR1 SGHDN, CDR2 FVKESK. The CDR3 is 14 amino acids. Trimming removed 4 bases at V and 7 bases at J, with 16 bases between. CDR3 DNA, as far as it was read: TGTGCCAGCAGCCCGACCCCACGGGTTGTTGGC. Amino acids: CASSPTPRVVG. The entire CDR3 is CASSPTPRVVGYTF. The full variable domain, completed using reference TRBV14 and TRBJ1-2, is EAGVTQFPSHSVIEKGQTVTLRCDPISGHDNLYWYRRVMGKEIKFLLHFVKESKQDESGMPNNRFLAERTGGTYSTLKVQPAELEDSGVYFCASSPTPRVVGYTFGSGTRLTVV.

A note on this clone: Coverage ceases 3 residues before the CDR3 finishes, and the germline J gene fills in the end. The gene calls are TRBV3-1 (or the pseudogene TRBV3-2) and TRBJ2-7; D is tentatively TRBD1 or TRBD2 (5 bases each). This CDR3 spans 16 amino acids. The V end lost 1 base, the J end lost 1 base, and 14 bases lay between the germline ends. CDR1 is LGHDT and CDR2 is YNNKEL in the germline V gene (reference sequence). The DNA read from the CDR3 is TGTGCCAGCAGCCAAGTAGGTGGAGGACATTCCTACGAG. It codes for CASSQVGGGHSYE. Given in full, the CDR3 is CASSQVGGGHSYEQYF.

This clone registers medium-sized (0.01 to 0.1%) by frequency. With the read ending 3 residues before the CDR3 end, the germline J gene is used to fill in that end. The V and J genes are TRBV2 and TRBJ2-5, with a possible D match to TRBD2 (6 bases). Germline values: CDR1 SNHLY, CDR2 FYNNEI. The CDR3 has 13 amino acids. V lost 5 bases and J lost 5, with 12 bases in between. CDR3: CASSFLASETQYF. The CDR3 bases that were read are TGTGCCAGCAGTTTTCTAGCGTCGGAGACC.